The rows below give T cell receptor beta chains drawn from one sample of a study of T cells in Graves' hyperthyroidism and ophthalmopathy. TCRdb passed the multiplex PCR reads through MiXCR, listing each CDR3 protein once. Among 600,000 or so distinct CDR3 sequences listed, roughly 15% were seen once. Sequencing used blood. These receptors were taken from a woman in her forties or fifties with Graves' ophthalmopathy. The CDR3 runs from the conserved cysteine through the conserved F or W. Fields, in order: clone size, CDR3 length, J gene, V gene, D gene, CDR3 protein, CDR3 DNA. A D gene is named only where the DNA matches it firmly. Some rows mark clone size as missing; the rest say once, few, many or name a class of expanded clone.

abundance: -
len: 13
j_gene: TRBJ2-3
v_gene: TRBV12-3/TRBV12-4
d_gene: TRBD1
CDR3aa: CASTGQDPDTQYF
CDR3nt: TGTGCCAGCACTGGACAGGACCCAGATACGCAGTATTTT

abundance: -
len: 17
j_gene: TRBJ2-3
v_gene: TRBV12-3/TRBV12-4
d_gene: -
CDR3aa: CASSLAGTEKRTDTQYF
CDR3nt: TGTGCCAGCAGTTTAGCTGGGACCGAAAAACGCACAGATACGCAGTATTTT

abundance: few
len: 16
j_gene: TRBJ1-2
v_gene: TRBV5-6
d_gene: -
CDR3aa: CASSDRPDSFSGGYTF
CDR3nt: TGTGCCAGCAGCGACCGCCCGGACAGCTTCTCTGGCGGCTACACCTTC

abundance: -
len: 12
j_gene: TRBJ2-1
v_gene: TRBV7-2
d_gene: -
CDR3aa: CASSFDLYEQFF
CDR3nt: TGTGCCAGCAGCTTCGACTTATATGAGCAGTTCTTC

abundance: -
len: 16
j_gene: TRBJ1-1
v_gene: TRBV15
d_gene: -
CDR3aa: CATSSRNTGLGTEAFF
CDR3nt: TGTGCCACCAGCAGTAGAAACACAGGGTTGGGTACTGAAGCTTTCTTT

abundance: few
len: 13
j_gene: TRBJ2-1
v_gene: TRBV12-3/TRBV12-4
d_gene: -
CDR3aa: CASRLERANEQFF
CDR3nt: TGTGCCAGCAGACTTGAGAGGGCCAATGAGCAGTTCTTC

abundance: many
len: 15
j_gene: TRBJ1-5
v_gene: TRBV12-3/TRBV12-4
d_gene: -
CDR3aa: CASSPNAIGNQPQHF
CDR3nt: TGTGCCAGCAGCCCTAATGCAATAGGCAATCAGCCCCAGCATTTT

abundance: many
len: 17
j_gene: TRBJ2-1
v_gene: TRBV6-2/TRBV6-3
d_gene: TRBD1
CDR3aa: CASSSPTGTGSGNEQFF
CDR3nt: TGTGCCAGCAGTTCCCCAACCGGGACAGGGAGCGGCAATGAGCAGTTCTTC

abundance: -
len: 13
j_gene: TRBJ2-3
v_gene: TRBV20-1
d_gene: -
CDR3aa: CSARGFGTDTQYF
CDR3nt: TGCAGCGCGAGGGGATTTGGCACAGATACGCAGTATTTT

abundance: many
len: 13
j_gene: TRBJ2-3
v_gene: TRBV3-1
d_gene: -
CDR3aa: CASSQRGEGTQYF
CDR3nt: TGTGCCAGCAGCCAACGGGGTGAGGGGACGCAGTATTTT

abundance: few
len: 17
j_gene: TRBJ1-1
v_gene: TRBV15
d_gene: -
CDR3aa: CATSRDLSNLENTEAFF
CDR3nt: TGTGCCACCAGCAGAGATTTATCTAATCTGGAGAACACTGAAGCTTTCTTT

abundance: many
len: 15
j_gene: TRBJ1-1
v_gene: TRBV28
d_gene: -
CDR3aa: CASSSPVVMNTEAFF
CDR3nt: TGTGCCAGCAGTTCGCCGGTAGTTATGAACACTGAAGCTTTCTTT

abundance: many
len: 16
j_gene: TRBJ1-5
v_gene: TRBV6-1
d_gene: -
CDR3aa: CASSGGGRNSNQPQHF
CDR3nt: TGTGCCAGCAGTGGGGGGGGCCGTAATAGCAATCAGCCCCAGCATTTT

abundance: many
len: 16
j_gene: TRBJ2-2
v_gene: TRBV11-2
d_gene: TRBD2
CDR3aa: CASSLLPSGSSGELFF
CDR3nt: TGTGCCAGCAGCTTATTACCTAGCGGGAGTTCCGGGGAGCTGTTTTTT

abundance: -
len: 16
j_gene: TRBJ2-1
v_gene: TRBV7-2
d_gene: TRBD1
CDR3aa: CASSFPLSGQDYEQFF
CDR3nt: TGTGCCAGCAGCTTCCCCCTATCGGGACAGGACTATGAGCAGTTCTTC

abundance: many
len: 13
j_gene: TRBJ1-5
v_gene: TRBV20-1
d_gene: -
CDR3aa: CSARVSGAQPQHF
CDR3nt: TGCAGTGCTAGAGTATCAGGGGCCCAGCCCCAGCATTTT

abundance: many
len: 13
j_gene: TRBJ2-7
v_gene: TRBV2
d_gene: -
CDR3aa: CASSEEDYGEQYF
CDR3nt: TGTGCCAGCAGTGAGGAAGATTACGGCGAGCAGTACTTC

abundance: many
len: 15
j_gene: TRBJ2-1
v_gene: TRBV10-3
d_gene: -
CDR3aa: CAISRKTPMGAEQFF
CDR3nt: TGTGCCATCAGTCGAAAAACCCCAATGGGCGCTGAGCAGTTCTTC

abundance: many
len: 15
j_gene: TRBJ2-1
v_gene: TRBV7-3
d_gene: TRBD2
CDR3aa: CASSFSGSAYNEQFF
CDR3nt: TGTGCCAGCAGTTTTAGCGGGAGTGCCTACAATGAGCAGTTCTTC

abundance: -
len: 17
j_gene: TRBJ2-5
v_gene: TRBV5-1
d_gene: TRBD2
CDR3aa: CASSLAFSGRFQETQYF
CDR3nt: TGCGCCAGCAGCTTGGCTTTTAGCGGGAGGTTTCAAGAGACCCAGTACTTC

abundance: many
len: 15
j_gene: TRBJ1-1
v_gene: TRBV27
d_gene: -
CDR3aa: CASSEEWGTNTEAFF
CDR3nt: TGTGCCAGCAGTGAGGAATGGGGAACCAACACTGAAGCTTTCTTT

abundance: many
len: 13
j_gene: TRBJ2-1
v_gene: TRBV30
d_gene: -
CDR3aa: CAWTGSSYNEQFF
CDR3nt: TGTGCCTGGACGGGGAGCTCCTACAATGAGCAGTTCTTC

abundance: many
len: 19
j_gene: TRBJ2-2
v_gene: TRBV14
d_gene: TRBD2
CDR3aa: CASSPSAVSGRFVTGELFF
CDR3nt: TGTGCCAGCAGCCCCTCCGCAGTTAGCGGGAGATTTGTCACCGGGGAGCTGTTTTTT

abundance: many
len: 11
j_gene: TRBJ2-7
v_gene: TRBV20-1
d_gene: -
CDR3aa: CSPTGVYEQYF
CDR3nt: TGCAGTCCCACAGGAGTATACGAGCAGTACTTC

abundance: few
len: 16
j_gene: TRBJ2-2
v_gene: TRBV4-1
d_gene: -
CDR3aa: CASSQGRAGITGELFF
CDR3nt: TGCGCCAGCAGCCAAGGACGGGCGGGAATTACCGGGGAGCTGTTTTTT

abundance: many
len: 17
j_gene: TRBJ2-2
v_gene: TRBV12-3/TRBV12-4
d_gene: -
CDR3aa: CASSLASSRVGTGELFF
CDR3nt: TGTGCCAGCAGTTTAGCGTCGTCCAGGGTCGGAACCGGGGAGCTGTTTTTT

abundance: few
len: 14
j_gene: TRBJ2-7
v_gene: TRBV6-2/TRBV6-3
d_gene: -
CDR3aa: CASRTTGLIYEQYF
CDR3nt: TGTGCCAGCAGAACCACCGGGCTTATCTACGAGCAGTACTTC

abundance: many
len: 14
j_gene: TRBJ2-7
v_gene: TRBV12-3/TRBV12-4
d_gene: TRBD1
CDR3aa: CASSWGQGTYEQYF
CDR3nt: TGTGCCAGCAGTTGGGGACAGGGTACCTACGAGCAGTACTTC

abundance: -
len: 11
j_gene: TRBJ1-2
v_gene: TRBV20-1
d_gene: TRBD1
CDR3aa: CRAGQGEAYTF
CDR3nt: TGCAGGGCTGGACAGGGGGAAGCATACACCTTC

abundance: -
len: 15
j_gene: TRBJ2-6
v_gene: TRBV7-2
d_gene: -
CDR3aa: CASSFAFSGANVLTF
CDR3nt: TGTGCCAGCAGCTTCGCCTTCTCTGGGGCCAACGTCCTGACTTTC

abundance: few
len: 13
j_gene: TRBJ2-7
v_gene: TRBV6-1
d_gene: TRBD1
CDR3aa: CASRRQGPYEQYF
CDR3nt: TGTGCCAGCAGGAGACAGGGACCCTACGAGCAGTACTTC

abundance: many
len: 17
j_gene: TRBJ2-5
v_gene: TRBV3-1
d_gene: -
CDR3aa: CASSQADGPAAEETQYF
CDR3nt: TGTGCCAGCAGCCAAGCCGACGGCCCCGCGGCGGAAGAGACCCAGTACTTC

abundance: many
len: 16
j_gene: TRBJ2-7
v_gene: TRBV28
d_gene: TRBD2
CDR3aa: CASSPPGLAGAYEQYF
CDR3nt: TGTGCCAGCAGTCCGCCCGGACTAGCGGGAGCCTACGAGCAGTACTTC

abundance: few
len: 15
j_gene: TRBJ2-5
v_gene: TRBV5-1
d_gene: TRBD1
CDR3aa: CASSFGQGASETQYF
CDR3nt: TGCGCCAGCAGCTTCGGACAGGGGGCTTCTGAGACCCAGTACTTC

abundance: many
len: 15
j_gene: TRBJ2-7
v_gene: TRBV27
d_gene: TRBD1
CDR3aa: CASRLGQGPSYEQYF
CDR3nt: TGTGCCAGCAGGTTAGGACAGGGGCCCTCCTACGAGCAGTACTTC

abundance: many
len: 16
j_gene: TRBJ1-1
v_gene: TRBV5-1
d_gene: TRBD1
CDR3aa: CASSLFPGQVNTEAFF
CDR3nt: TGCGCCAGCAGCCTGTTCCCGGGACAGGTGAACACTGAAGCTTTCTTT

abundance: many
len: 16
j_gene: TRBJ2-3
v_gene: TRBV28
d_gene: TRBD1
CDR3aa: CASSLGQGARTDTQYF
CDR3nt: TGTGCCAGCAGTTTAGGACAGGGGGCAAGGACAGATACGCAGTATTTT

abundance: few
len: 15
j_gene: TRBJ1-6
v_gene: TRBV7-2
d_gene: -
CDR3aa: CASSLVKGWNSPLHF
CDR3nt: TGTGCCAGCAGCTTAGTTAAGGGGTGGAATTCACCCCTCCACTTT

abundance: -
len: 13
j_gene: TRBJ1-1
v_gene: TRBV6-4
d_gene: -
CDR3aa: CASSYSGSAEALF
CDR3nt: TGTGCCAGCAGTTACTCGGGGAGCGCTGAAGCTCTCTTT

abundance: few
len: 14
j_gene: TRBJ1-6
v_gene: TRBV27
d_gene: -
CDR3aa: CASTRDSTNSSLHF
CDR3nt: TGTGCCAGCACACGGGACTCCACAAATTCATCCCTCCACTTT

abundance: many
len: 15
j_gene: TRBJ1-2
v_gene: TRBV5-1
d_gene: TRBD1
CDR3aa: CASSLEGGAYYGYTF
CDR3nt: TGCGCCAGCAGCTTGGAAGGGGGCGCCTACTATGGCTACACCTTC

abundance: many
len: 15
j_gene: TRBJ1-4
v_gene: TRBV7-9
d_gene: TRBD1
CDR3aa: CASSSRQGTNEKLFF
CDR3nt: TGTGCCAGCAGCTCGCGACAGGGGACTAATGAAAAACTGTTTTTT

abundance: many
len: 16
j_gene: TRBJ2-3
v_gene: TRBV27
d_gene: TRBD1
CDR3aa: CASSAVTGLSTDTQYF
CDR3nt: TGTGCCAGCAGCGCCGTGACAGGGCTGTCCACAGATACGCAGTATTTT

abundance: -
len: 17
j_gene: TRBJ2-5
v_gene: TRBV19
d_gene: -
CDR3aa: CASSIGLVEEGWETQYF
CDR3nt: TGTGCCAGTAGTATAGGCCTTGTGGAAGAGGGGTGGGAGACCCAGTACTTC

abundance: -
len: 15
j_gene: TRBJ1-6
v_gene: TRBV20-1
d_gene: -
CDR3aa: CSAIGGGARNSPLHF
CDR3nt: TGCAGTGCTATTGGGGGGGGGGCGCGGAATTCACCCCTCCACTTT

abundance: -
len: 14
j_gene: TRBJ1-5
v_gene: TRBV19
d_gene: TRBD1
CDR3aa: CASSMSTGNQPQHF
CDR3nt: TGTGCCAGTAGTATGTCGACAGGGAATCAGCCCCAGCATTTT

abundance: -
len: 17
j_gene: TRBJ2-2
v_gene: TRBV7-2
d_gene: TRBD2
CDR3aa: CASSLSRTSGHTGELFF
CDR3nt: TGTGCCAGCAGCCTCTCCAGGACTAGCGGACACACCGGGGAGCTGTTTTTT

abundance: many
len: 15
j_gene: TRBJ2-3
v_gene: TRBV3-1
d_gene: TRBD2
CDR3aa: CASSRAGEYTDTQYF
CDR3nt: TGTGCCAGCAGTCGAGCGGGAGAATACACAGATACGCAGTATTTT

abundance: many
len: 16
j_gene: TRBJ2-1
v_gene: TRBV28
d_gene: TRBD2
CDR3aa: CASSFTSGRFSNEQFF
CDR3nt: TGTGCCAGCAGTTTTACCAGCGGGAGGTTTAGCAATGAGCAGTTCTTC

abundance: many
len: 17
j_gene: TRBJ2-3
v_gene: TRBV14
d_gene: TRBD2
CDR3aa: CASSRLAGHTRTDTQYF
CDR3nt: TGTGCCAGCAGCCGGCTAGCGGGCCACACTCGCACAGATACGCAGTATTTT

abundance: few
len: 20
j_gene: TRBJ2-1
v_gene: TRBV3-2
d_gene: -
CDR3aa: CASSAPGTGNTSGRVYEQFF
CDR3nt: TGTGCCAGCAGCGCCCCCGGGACAGGGAATACTAGCGGGAGGGTCTATGAGCAGTTCTTC

abundance: many
len: 15
j_gene: TRBJ1-5
v_gene: TRBV30
d_gene: -
CDR3aa: CAWRSPGTRNQPQHF
CDR3nt: TGTGCCTGGAGATCCCCCGGGACAAGAAATCAGCCCCAGCATTTT

abundance: -
len: 13
j_gene: TRBJ2-3
v_gene: TRBV15
d_gene: -
CDR3aa: CATSRIEPVTQYF
CDR3nt: TGTGCCACCAGCAGAATCGAGCCGGTTACGCAGTATTTT

abundance: -
len: 14
j_gene: TRBJ2-1
v_gene: TRBV24-1
d_gene: TRBD1
CDR3aa: CATGGQGMTDEQFF
CDR3nt: TGTGCCACCGGGGGACAGGGGATGACAGATGAGCAGTTCTTC